Listed below are T cell receptor beta chains from one sample, sequenced in a study of T-cell memory formation after mild COVID-19. TCRdb used MiXCR to reprocess the 5' RACE reads, holding one entry per CDR3 protein. Of 350,000 to 450,000 distinct CDR3 sequences listed, roughly 20% were seen once; the top ten hold around 8.4%. The material sequenced was PBMCs or a T cell subset sorted from them (not recorded which). The receptors were sampled from an adult woman who had mild COVID-19 (a few samples of this study predate the infection). Cell type and time point are not known. Each CDR3 is given with its conserved first and last residue. Each record gives: J gene, V gene, CDR3 protein.

TRBJ1-1 TRBV4-1 CASSQGTGGNTEAFF
TRBJ2-3 TRBV5-1 CASRFSEDTQYF
TRBJ1-3 TRBV15 CATSRDFEGLYF
TRBJ2-3 TRBV12-3/TRBV12-4 CASSRGQSPDTQYF
TRBJ2-2 TRBV29-1 CSVWQTNTGELFF
TRBJ2-5 TRBV2 CASAGFLFETQYF
TRBJ2-7 TRBV18 CASSLFSGTSSYEQYF
TRBJ1-2 TRBV5-1 CASSLGVEGIGYTF
TRBJ2-1 TRBV6-2/TRBV6-3 CASSPRGLVRAGGREQFF
TRBJ2-3 TRBV6-1 CASSPLAGWGDTQYF
TRBJ2-5 TRBV6-2/TRBV6-3 CASSYLATPSETQYF
TRBJ1-6 TRBV12-3/TRBV12-4 CASSLVRGGAIYNSPLHF
TRBJ2-3 TRBV9 CASSVGPEKTDTQYF
TRBJ2-1 TRBV12-3/TRBV12-4 CASSSWDGGLAGRGEQFF
TRBJ2-2 TRBV5-6 CASSLTGHNTGELFF
TRBJ2-5 TRBV10-2 CASSVTETQYF
TRBJ2-2 TRBV28 CASSLRVNTGELFF
TRBJ2-7 TRBV20-1 CSARKTPGQGFIVSYEQYF
TRBJ1-2 TRBV7-2 CASSLVPGIANYGYTF
TRBJ2-3 TRBV5-5 CASSLWSSGGADTQYF
TRBJ2-7 TRBV27 CASTGSGRARNEQYF
TRBJ2-2 TRBV6-7 CASSYTDSGNTGELFF
TRBJ2-7 TRBV7-8 CASSPPDRTYEQYF
TRBJ2-7 TRBV9 CASSTEGAREQYF
TRBJ2-1 TRBV10-3 CAISEGATYNEQFF
TRBJ2-7 TRBV11-2 CASSSNRNEQYF
TRBJ2-1 TRBV15 CATSRDQAAFEQFF
TRBJ2-5 TRBV6-1 CASTLQRQETQYF
TRBJ2-7 TRBV12-3/TRBV12-4 CASSLAGLPYEQYF